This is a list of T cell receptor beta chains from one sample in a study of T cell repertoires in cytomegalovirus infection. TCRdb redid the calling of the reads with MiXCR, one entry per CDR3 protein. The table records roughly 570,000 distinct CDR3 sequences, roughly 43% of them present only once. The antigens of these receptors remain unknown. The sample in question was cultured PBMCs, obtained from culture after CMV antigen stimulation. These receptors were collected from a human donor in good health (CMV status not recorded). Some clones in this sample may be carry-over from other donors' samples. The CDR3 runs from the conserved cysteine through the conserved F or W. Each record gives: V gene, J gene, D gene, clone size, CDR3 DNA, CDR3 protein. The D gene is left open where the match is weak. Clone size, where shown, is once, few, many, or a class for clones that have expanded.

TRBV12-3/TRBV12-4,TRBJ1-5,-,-,TGTGCCAGCACCCTGGTGGGAGGCAATCAGCCCCAGCATTTT,CASTLVGGNQPQHF
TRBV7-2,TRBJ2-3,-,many,TGTGCCAGCAGCTTCAGGGACACAGATACGCAGTATTTT,CASSFRDTDTQYF
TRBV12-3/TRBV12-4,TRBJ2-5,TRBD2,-,TGTGCCAGCAGACAGACCAGCGGGGGGGAGACCCAGTACTTC,CASRQTSGGETQYF
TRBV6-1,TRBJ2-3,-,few,TGTGCCAGCAGTGAATTGGATACGCAGTATTTT,CASSELDTQYF
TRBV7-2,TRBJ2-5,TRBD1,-,TGTGCCAGCAGCTTACGGATACGGGGACAGGGGGAAGAGACCCAGTACTTC,CASSLRIRGQGEETQYF
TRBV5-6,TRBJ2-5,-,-,TGTGCCAGCAGCTCCCCTGAGGCTCGACAAGAGACCCAGTACTTC,CASSSPEARQETQYF
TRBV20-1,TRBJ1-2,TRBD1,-,TGCAGTGCTCCCCTCTGGCAGGGGGCCTGGGGGGGCTACACCTTC,CSAPLWQGAWGGYTF
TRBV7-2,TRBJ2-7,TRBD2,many,TGTGCCAGCAGCTTCGGGGGGGCGTTAGAGCAGTACTTC,CASSFGGALEQYF
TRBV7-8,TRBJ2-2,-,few,TGTGCCAGCAGACAGACTACTAACACCGGGGAGCTGTTTTTT,CASRQTTNTGELFF
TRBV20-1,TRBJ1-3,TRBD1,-,TGCAGTGCTAGACAGGGGGGCGGAAACACCATATATTTT,CSARQGGGNTIYF
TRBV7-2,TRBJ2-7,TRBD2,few,TGTGCCAGCAGCTTAGGAGGACTAGCGGGAGGTCGCGAGCAGTACTTC,CASSLGGLAGGREQYF
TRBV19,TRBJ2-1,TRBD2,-,TGTGCCAGTAGTACTAGCGGTCGCTCCTACAATGAGCAGTTCTTC,CASSTSGRSYNEQFF
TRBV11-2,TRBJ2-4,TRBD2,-,TGTGCCAGCAGCTTAGGGGCGGGAGATGTCGCCAAAAACATTCAGTACTTC,CASSLGAGDVAKNIQYF
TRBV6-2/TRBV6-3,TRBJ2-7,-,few,TGTGCCAGCAGTTACTCCGGGACCCACTACGAGCAGTACTTC,CASSYSGTHYEQYF
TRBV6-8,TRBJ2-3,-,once,TGTGCCAGCAGCCTGTCGGTGTCTTTCGGAGATACGCAGTATTTT,CASSLSVSFGDTQYF
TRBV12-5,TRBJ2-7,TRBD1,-,TGTGCTAGTGGCCGAGCCGGGACAGGGAACGAGCAGTACTTC,CASGRAGTGNEQYF
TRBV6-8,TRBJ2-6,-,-,TGTGCCAGCAGTTGTTGCTCTGAGGCCAACGTCCTGACTTTC,CASSCCSEANVLTF
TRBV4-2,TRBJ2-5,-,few,TGTGCCAGCAGCCATCAACAAGGGGCTTCGGGGGAGACCCAGTACTTC,CASSHQQGASGETQYF
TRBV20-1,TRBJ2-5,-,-,TGCAGTGCTAGAGATTCAGGTGCAGTCAGAGGAGAGACCCAGTACTTC,CSARDSGAVRGETQYF
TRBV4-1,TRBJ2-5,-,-,TGCGCCAGCAGCCCCAGCGGGACACGGTACCAAGAGACCCAGTACTTC,CASSPSGTRYQETQYF
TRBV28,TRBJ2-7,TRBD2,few,TGTGCCAGCTCAGTTTATACCAGCGGGGACTACGAGCAGTACTTC,CASSVYTSGDYEQYF
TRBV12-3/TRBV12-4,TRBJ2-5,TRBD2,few,TGTGCCAGCAGTCCGCCGGGGAGGGGAATTGAGACCCAGTACTTC,CASSPPGRGIETQYF
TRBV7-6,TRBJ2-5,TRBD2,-,TGTGCCAGCAGCCCGCGAGCTAGCGGGGGGGGAGAGACCCAGTACTTC,CASSPRASGGGETQYF
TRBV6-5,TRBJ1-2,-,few,TGTGCCAGCAGTTATGAGGGGCACTATGGCTACACCTTC,CASSYEGHYGYTF